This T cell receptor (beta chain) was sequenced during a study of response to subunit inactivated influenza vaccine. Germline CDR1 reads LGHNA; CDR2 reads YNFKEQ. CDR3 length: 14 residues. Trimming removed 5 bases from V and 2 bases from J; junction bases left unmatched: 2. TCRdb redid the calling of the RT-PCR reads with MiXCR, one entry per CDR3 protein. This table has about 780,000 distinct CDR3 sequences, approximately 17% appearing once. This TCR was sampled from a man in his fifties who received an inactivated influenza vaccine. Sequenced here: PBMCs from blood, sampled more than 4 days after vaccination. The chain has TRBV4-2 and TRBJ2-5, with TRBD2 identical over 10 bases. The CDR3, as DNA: TGTGCCAGCAGCAAAGCGGGGGGGCAAGAGACCCAGTACTTC. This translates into CASSKAGGQETQYF.